This T cell receptor (beta chain) originates from a study of cytomegalovirus exposure and HLA in healthy donors. The PCR made use of 60 Vbeta and 13 Jbeta primers. Data came from immunoSEQ multiplex PCR; TCRdb stores just in-frame clones and leaves some out. The sample consists of approximately 170,000 clones, around 78% of them appearing once. The sample comprised PBMCs. The sequence was obtained from a middle-aged man in good health and CMV-seronegative.

CDR3 sequence (DNA): TGTGCCAGCAGTTCCGGCCCGCAGGGTACGCAGTATTTT. It specifies CASSSGPQGTQYF. This chain joins TRBV27 and TRBJ2-3; D perhaps matches TRBD1 (5 bases). Germline V gene sequence: CDR1 MNHEY, CDR2 SMNVEV (reference sequence). V was pared by 4 bases and J by 8 bases, with 13 bases between. CDR3 size: 13 residues.